These 14 T cell receptor beta chains share one sample of origin, sequenced in a study of shared clonotypes between healthy human individuals. This table comes from immunoSEQ multiplex PCR, and its TCRdb copy is limited to in-frame clones, with some not included. The sample lists approximately 2.4 million clones, 90% to 96% occurring once. The sample consisted of naive CD4+ T cells sorted from blood. Noted subset: CD45RA+ positively selected. Receptors originate from a man aged 18-30 years in good health.

This clone was picked up one time. The CDR3 sequence is CASSPRQGARETQYF. The CDR3, as DNA: TGTGCCAGCAGCCCTAGACAGGGGGCGCGGGAGACCCAGTACTTC. This chain joins TRBV5-6 and TRBJ2-5; 10 nucleotides align to TRBD1. The V gene's germline CDR1 is SGHDT and CDR2 YYEEEE. This CDR3 is 15 amino acids long. The trim removed 4 bases at V and 5 bases at J, leaving 8 bases unmatched.

The genes are TRBV7-9 and TRBJ2-7, with TRBD2 matching over 9 bases. The germline V gene has CDR1 SEHNR and CDR2 FQNEAQ (reference sequence). This CDR3 comprises 16 residues. V lost 5 bases to trimming and J lost 3 bases; unmatched junction nucleotides: 11. The CDR3 here is CASSQGQFSGGYEQYF. CDR3 DNA sequence: TGTGCCAGCAGCCAAGGCCAGTTTAGCGGGGGCTACGAGCAGTACTTC. Supplemented by reference TRBV7-9 and TRBJ2-7, the full variable domain reads DTGVSQNPRHKITKRGQNVTFRCDPISEHNRLYWYRQTLGQGPEFLTYFQNEAQLEKSRLLSDRFSAERPKGSFSTLEIQRTEQGDSAMYLCASSQGQFSGGYEQYFGPGTRLTVT.

With regard to this clone: Other DNA variants within this sample encode the same CDR3. V usage is TRBV6-5 and J usage is TRBJ2-3; 10 nucleotides match TRBD1. The V segment lost 2 bases and the J segment 4 bases; nucleotides outside the gene matches: 0. Germline CDR1 and CDR2: MNHEY and SVGAGI. CDR3 size: 14 residues. As DNA, the CDR3 is TGTGCCAGCAGTTACGGACAGGGGGCAGATACGCAGTATTTT. Translated, it gives CASSYGQGADTQYF.

The chain couples TRBV7-8 to TRBJ2-7; D may be TRBD1 or TRBD2 (5 bases each). The germline V gene has CDR1 SGHVS and CDR2 FQNEAQ. This CDR3 comprises 15 residues. V was trimmed by 4 bases and J by 4 bases, leaving 17 bases between them. The CDR3 DNA sequence: TGTGCCAGCAGCTGGGGCCTAGCCTTGCCTTACGAGCAGTACTTC. This encodes CASSWGLALPYEQYF.

This rearrangement joins TRBV9 to TRBJ1-1, with TRBD1 as a possible D gene (5 bases). The CDR3 sequence is 15 residues long. From germline, CDR1 is SGDLS and CDR2 YYNGEE. V lost 0 bases and J lost 0, with 9 bases in between. DNA for the CDR3: TGTGCCAGCAGCGTAGAGGGGATCATGAACACTGAAGCTTTCTTT. The encoded protein is CASSVEGIMNTEAFF.

V is TRBV10-2 and J is TRBJ2-7; 9 positions agree with TRBD2. The germline gives CDR1 WSHSY, CDR2 SAAADI. With 4 bases clipped from V and 0 bases from J, the junction kept 7 bases outside the gene matches. This CDR3 spans 16 amino acids. The CDR3 region is CASSVGSGGPSYEQYF. As DNA, the CDR3 is TGCGCCAGCAGTGTGGGTAGCGGGGGCCCCTCCTACGAGCAGTACTTC.

The genes are TRBV30 and TRBJ2-7; D remains ambiguous. The V end lost 4 bases, the J end lost 3 bases, and 16 bases lay between the germline ends. Germline V gene lookup returns CDR1 GTSNPN and CDR2 SVGIG (reference sequence). The CDR3 has 14 amino acids. CDR3 nucleotide sequence: TGTGCCTGGAACCCCCGGGCAAAAGGCTACGAGCAGTACTTC. Its protein is CAWNPRAKGYEQYF.

V gene TRBV5-6 combines with J gene TRBJ1-2; 8 bases fit TRBD1. The J segment lost 12 bases and the V segment lost 3 bases, leaving 13 bases of the junction unmatched. Per germline, CDR1 SGHDT and CDR2 YYEEEE. This CDR3 is 14 amino acids long. The CDR3, as DNA: TGTGCCAGCAGCTCCCAACGTGTGGACAGGGTAAACACCTTC. This encodes CASSSQRVDRVNTF.

J is TRBJ2-2 and V is TRBV10-3; no reliable D call. Deletions cut 8 bases from V and 0 bases from J, with 13 bases between. Germline CDR1 and CDR2: ENHRY and SYGVKD. This CDR3 is built from 15 residues. CDR3 amino acids: CAIRWDDANTGELFF. The CDR3 DNA follows: TGTGCCATCCGCTGGGATGACGCGAACACCGGGGAGCTGTTTTTT.

V and J are TRBV10-1 and TRBJ2-2, with D unclear. V was trimmed by 0 bases and J by 0 bases, leaving 5 bases between them. This CDR3 region has 15 residues. The germline V gene encodes CDR1 WNHNN and CDR2 SYGVQD (reference sequence). This CDR3 is CASSESVANTGELFF. For the CDR3, the DNA is TGCGCCAGCAGTGAGTCGGTGGCGAACACCGGGGAGCTGTTTTTT.

This clone occurred a few times. The V call is TRBV30, the J call TRBJ1-1; maybe TRBD1 (6 bases). CDR3 length: 15 residues. The V gene lost 3 bases and the J gene lost 4 bases, with 18 bases spanning the gap. Looked up from germline, CDR1 is GTSNPN and CDR2 is SVGIG (reference sequence). Here the CDR3 DNA reads TGTGCCTGGAGACACTCGGGGGCCCAGGCCACTGAAGCTTTCTTT. This codes for CAWRHSGAQATEAFF.

Note on this clone: The sample carries other DNA sequences with the same CDR3. The chain links TRBV18 to TRBJ2-7; D gene ambiguous. Germline CDR1 is KGHSH and CDR2 is LQKENI. The CDR3 runs 12 residues. V lost 4 bases and J lost 0, with 4 bases in between. CDR3 sequence: CASSQSSYEQYF. CDR3 in DNA: TGTGCCAGCTCACAAAGCTCCTACGAGCAGTACTTC. Based on the CDR3 plus reference TRBV18 and TRBJ2-7, the full variable domain is NAGVMQNPRHLVRRRGQEARLRCSPMKGHSHVYWYRQLPEEGLKFMVYLQKENIIDESGMPKERFSAEFPKEGPSILRIQQVVRGDSAAYFCASSQSSYEQYFGPGTRLTVT.

This chain connects TRBV4-2 to TRBJ2-1; 15 bases map to TRBD2. The CDR3 is made up of 18 amino acids. The germline CDR1 and CDR2 sequences are LGHNA and YNFKEQ. V was pared by 1 base and J by 8 bases, with 9 bases of the junction left unmatched. The CDR3 sequence is CASSQGSGLAGGADEQFF. The DNA for the CDR3 is TGTGCCAGCAGCCAAGGGTCCGGACTAGCGGGAGGGGCGGATGAGCAGTTCTTC.

Worth noting for this clone: Relative to the germline gene, one junction end is altered; a read error may explain this. This chain uses TRBV7-7 with TRBJ2-1, with TRBD2 matching over 13 bases. From germline, CDR1 is SSHAT and CDR2 FNYEAQ (reference sequence). This CDR3 comprises 15 residues. CDR3 in DNA: TGTGCTAGCAGCTCCGGGACTAGCGGGACTAGTGAGCAGTTCTTC. Translating gives CASSSGTSGTSEQFF.